These 3 T cell receptor beta chains share one sample of origin, sequenced in a study of sequential checkpoint blockade in melanoma (dated by TCRdb to about 2019). Libraries came from the immunoSEQ multiplex PCR assay. TCRdb's version of the immuneACCESS table is confined to in-frame rearrangements and falls short of the full clone set. An unresolved V gene accounts for under half of the shortfall where checked; the remainder is of unknown origin. The sample yields around 4,000 clones; roughly 21% were counted once. 20% to 30% of the sample belongs to the ten largest clones. The sample's treatment or condition label is to be understood as: randomized to nivolumab then ipilimumab (arm A) or the reverse (arm B). Sequencing was performed on tumor tissue (inferred from file names), taken from a patient given nivolumab and ipilimumab in sequence. The receptors were sampled from a human donor with melanoma.

In this sample, this clone is large. The CDR3, as DNA: TGTGCCAGCAGTCTAGAAACGGAGGGCCGGACTGAAGCTTTCTTT. Amino acids: CASSLETEGRTEAFF. This chain joins TRBV28 and TRBJ1-1; D call uncertain. Germline CDR1 is MDHEN and CDR2 is SYDVKM. V lost 5 bases, J lost 5 bases, and 18 bases lay in between. CDR3 length: 15 amino acids.

The sample holds one count of this clone. The rearrangement links TRBV5-1 to TRBJ1-2, with 11 bases identical to TRBD1. CDR3 length: 15 amino acids. V shed 0 bases and J 4 bases; nucleotides not matched to a gene: 2. The germline gives CDR1 SGHRS, CDR2 YFSETQ. The CDR3 reads CASSLGTGGAYGYTF. CDR3 DNA sequence: TGCGCCAGCAGCTTGGGGACAGGGGGCGCCTATGGCTACACCTTC.

Ten or more counts support this clone. V is TRBV11-3 and J is TRBJ1-5, with no clear D. The CDR3 sequence is 14 residues long. The germline V gene has CDR1 SGHNT and CDR2 YENEEA. V lost 3 bases, J lost 5 bases, and 11 bases lay in between. CDR3 sequence (DNA): TGTGCCAGCAGCTTGGGAGGCCCCGATCAGCCCCAGCATTTT. This sequence encodes CASSLGGPDQPQHF.